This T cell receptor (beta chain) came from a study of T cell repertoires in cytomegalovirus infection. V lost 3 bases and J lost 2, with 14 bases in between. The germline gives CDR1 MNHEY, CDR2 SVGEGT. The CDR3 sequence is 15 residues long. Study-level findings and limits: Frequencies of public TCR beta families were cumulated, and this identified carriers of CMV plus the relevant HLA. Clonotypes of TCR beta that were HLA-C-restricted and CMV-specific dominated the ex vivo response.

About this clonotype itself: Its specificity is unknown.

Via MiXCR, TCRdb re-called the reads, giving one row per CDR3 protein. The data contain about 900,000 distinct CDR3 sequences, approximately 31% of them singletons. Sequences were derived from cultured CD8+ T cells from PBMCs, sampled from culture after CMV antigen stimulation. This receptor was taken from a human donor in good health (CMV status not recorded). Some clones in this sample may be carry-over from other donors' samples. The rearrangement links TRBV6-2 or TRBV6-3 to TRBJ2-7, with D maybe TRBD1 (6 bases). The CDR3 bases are TGTGCCAGCAGTTATTCACAGGGTTTGACCTACGAGCAGTACGTC. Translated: CASSYSQGLTYEQYV.